This T cell receptor beta chain emerged from a study of blood T cell repertoires in COVID-19. Overall study context: COVID-19 samples, acute and convalescent, were from the United States, Italy and Spain. Sources were T cells, B-cell-depleted T cells, or PBMCs; the material itself was cDNA or gDNA.

In the original workflow: Amplified reference gene primers provided the basis for estimating nucleated cell counts. Sequencing used immunoSEQ multiplex PCR; TCRdb keeps in-frame clones, though not all of them. The DNA gave D and trimming, while V, J and clone size come from that table. The data show approximately 250,000 clones, with 84% seen just once and around 1.5% held by the top ten. Sample: peripheral blood. The clonotype was recovered from a woman aged 40-49 years who had recovered from COVID-19.

This chain's CDR3 is CASSQGVQETYEQYF. The DNA of the CDR3 is TGCGCCAGCAGCCAGGGCGTACAGGAGACCTACGAGCAGTACTTC. V usage is TRBV5-1 and J usage is TRBJ2-7; D may be TRBD1 (5 bases). This CDR3 has 15 residues. From germline, CDR1 is SGHRS and CDR2 YFSETQ. V dropped 4 bases and J dropped 2 bases, with 16 bases sitting between them.